A selection of T cell receptor beta chains follows, all from one sample in a study of blood T cell repertoires in COVID-19. Produced via immunoSEQ multiplex PCR; TCRdb's table is partial and in-frame only. The profile covers over 250,000 clones, with under 90% appearing a single time and more than 1.5% taken by the ten largest. The sequencing sample was made of PBMCs or T cells enriched from blood (not recorded which). Receptors originate from a woman aged 55-70 years who had recovered from COVID-19. The CDR3 runs from the conserved cysteine through the conserved F or W. A D gene is named only where the DNA matches it firmly.

16,TRBJ2-4,TRBV28,.,TGTGCCAGCAGTTTAAGGACAGGATGGAGGGAAAACATTCAGTACTTC,CASSLRTGWRENIQYF
17,TRBJ1-4,TRBV5-1,.,TGCGCCAGCAGCTTCTCAGTTTATGGGGCAGGGAATGAAAAACTGTTTTTT,CASSFSVYGAGNEKLFF
13,TRBJ2-1,TRBV19,TRBD2,TGTGCCAGTATAGCGGGAGGATTAGGTGAGCAGTTCTTC,CASIAGGLGEQFF
15,TRBJ1-5,TRBV19,.,TGTGCCAGTAGTATCTCAGGGAATAGCAATCAGCCCCAGCATTTT,CASSISGNSNQPQHF
15,TRBJ2-3,TRBV27,TRBD2,TGTGCCAGCAGTGACCGGACTAGGAGCACAGATACGCAGTATTTT,CASSDRTRSTDTQYF
16,TRBJ2-1,TRBV7-9,TRBD2,TGTGCCAGCAGCCCCGGAATTCTAGCGGAGCGGAATGAGCAGTTCTTC,CASSPGILAERNEQFF
14,TRBJ1-4,TRBV28,.,TGTGCCAGCAGTCGTCCCACCGTTCGGGGAAAACTGTTTTTT,CASSRPTVRGKLFF
12,TRBJ2-7,TRBV27,TRBD2,TGTGCCAGCAGCGTGGGGGGGAGCGAGCAGTACTTC,CASSVGGSEQYF
16,TRBJ2-1,TRBV6-2/TRBV6-3,TRBD1,TGTGCCAGCAGTCCCCCCCCGGGACAGGGAGACGATGAGCAGTTCTTC,CASSPPPGQGDDEQFF
14,TRBJ2-4,TRBV9,.,TGTGCCAGCAGCGTAGAATCAGGGTCGGACATTCAGTACTTC,CASSVESGSDIQYF
15,TRBJ1-4,TRBV7-9,.,TGTGCCAGCAGCCCTATGACCCCGAGCGGCGAAAAACTGTTTTTT,CASSPMTPSGEKLFF
15,TRBJ1-3,TRBV27,.,TGTGCCAGCAGTCGATCACCGGTCTCTGGAAACACCATATATTTT,CASSRSPVSGNTIYF
13,TRBJ2-7,TRBV4-1,.,TGCGCCAGCAGCCAAGCCCCCGGCTACGAGCAGTACTTC,CASSQAPGYEQYF